This T cell receptor beta chain originates from a study of cytomegalovirus exposure and HLA in healthy donors. General observations from the study: According to the study, around 180 TCR beta chains were cytomegalovirus-associated.

The CDR3 contains 12 residues. The germline V and J ends were trimmed by 6 bases and 2 bases, with 5 bases remaining between them. Germline V gene lookup returns CDR1 MDHEN and CDR2 SYDVKM. With 60 Vbeta and 13 Jbeta primers, the PCR was carried out. Data came from immunoSEQ multiplex PCR; TCRdb stores just in-frame clones and leaves some out. This table holds some 120,000 clones, approximately 58% found once. In the case of this clone: As yet, its antigen is unknown.

This rearrangement joins TRBV28 to TRBJ1-5; the D is unclear. The sequencing input was PBMCs. The receptor's source is a woman aged 25-40 years in good health and CMV-seronegative. This CDR3 reads CASRLGNQPQHF. CDR3 nucleotides: TGTGCCAGCAGACTGGGCAATCAGCCCCAGCATTTT.